The TCR beta chain under discussion was sequenced for a study of T cell responses to AZD1222 COVID-19 vaccine. Whole-study context: Some second doses came at about 4 weeks and others at about 12 weeks; these were pooled.

As for this clone: The antigen remains undetermined.

Profiling relied on immunoSEQ multiplex PCR, and the TCRdb table lists in-frame clones only, not all of them. The sample has 200,000 to 300,000 clones; about 92% are singletons. The CDR3 has 18 amino acids. V gave up 5 bases and J gave up 3 bases; unmatched junction bases: 16. The V gene's germline CDR1 is LGHDT and CDR2 YNNKEL (reference sequence). Whole-study findings and limits: Baseline serology detected seropositivity in only a handful of AZD1222 recipients. Vaccine-associated CD4 TCRs spanned spike, dominant at 160-218 and 743-854. The donors showed a predominance of white British ancestry and of females, with possible underestimation of clonal diversity.

V gene TRBV3-1 (or the pseudogene TRBV3-2) combines with J gene TRBJ1-5; 7 bases are a match to TRBD1. Material: peripheral blood, obtained on day 0 of AZD1222 vaccination. The TCR comes from an adult in good health. Here the CDR3 DNA reads TGTGCCAGCAGCTCACCCCGAGATACAGGGGCTGTCAATCAGCCCCAGCATTTT. Amino acids: CASSSPRDTGAVNQPQHF.